Each of the 29 T cell receptor beta chains below was sequenced from the same sample in a study of shared clonotypes between healthy human individuals. Assay: immunoSEQ multiplex PCR; the TCRdb copy retains only in-frame clones and omits some. This table has 1.6 million or so clones, 95% to 97% appearing once. Sequencing was done on a sample of naive CD4+ T cells sorted from blood. Subset specified: CD45RA+ positively selected. These receptors all stem from a man between 25 and 39 years old in good health.

In DNA, the CDR3 is TGTGCCAGCAGTGACTCGAGGGAGCGGGAGGGCCTCAGGTACAATGAGCAGTTCTTC. Its translation is CASSDSREREGLRYNEQFF. The V call is TRBV6-4, the J call TRBJ2-1, with 10 positions matching TRBD2. This CDR3 is built from 19 residues. Germline values: CDR1 MRHNA, CDR2 SNTAGT. V lost 0 bases to trimming and J lost 4 bases; unmatched junction nucleotides: 12.

The chain recombines TRBV6-5 with TRBJ2-5, with 10 bases matching TRBD2. Germline loops: CDR1 MNHEY, CDR2 SVGAGI. The CDR3 contains 15 residues. V gave up 6 bases and J gave up 4 bases; unmatched junction bases: 8. CDR3 nucleotide sequence: TGTGCCAGCAGCCCCTTAAGCGGGAGGGTAGAGACCCAGTACTTC. It translates to CASSPLSGRVETQYF.

The V gene is TRBV25-1, the J gene TRBJ2-5; D is undetermined. Trimming left V 1 base short and J 5 bases short, with 11 bases between. The CDR3 sequence is 14 residues long. Germline values: CDR1 MGHDK, CDR2 SYGVNS. In DNA, the CDR3 is TGTGCCAGCAGTGAATTAAAGTTCGGGGAGACCCAGTACTTC. It yields the protein CASSELKFGETQYF.

The gene calls are TRBV12-2 and TRBJ2-2. TRBV12-2 is marked as a pseudogene. The CDR3 loop spans 16 amino acids. In DNA, the CDR3 is TGTGCAAGTCGCTTAATCTTACGCCCGAACACCGGGGAGCTGTTTTTT. Its protein product is CASRLILRPNTGELFF.

The chain joins TRBV9 to TRBJ1-1, with D possibly TRBD1 on 5 matching bases. The ends were cut back, 4 bases at V and 3 bases at J, with 13 bases in the middle. The CDR3 covers 14 residues. CDR1 SGDLS and CDR2 YYNGEE come from the germline V gene. Here the CDR3 reads CASSLRDWDTEAFF. The CDR3 region has the DNA TGTGCCAGCAGCCTCCGGGACTGGGACACTGAAGCTTTCTTT.

This rearrangement joins TRBV7-9 to TRBJ2-1, with 7 bases fitting TRBD2. CDR3 length: 16 amino acids. V dropped 7 bases and J dropped 5; count of bases not matched to a gene: 14. Germline CDR1 reads SEHNR; CDR2 reads FQNEAQ (reference sequence). CDR3: CASTISLSGIDNEQFF. The CDR3 nucleotides read TGTGCCAGCACTATATCACTAAGCGGGATCGACAATGAGCAGTTCTTC.

This chain uses TRBV4-1 with TRBJ1-2; D gene uncertain. V lost 0 bases to trimming and J lost 7 bases, with 9 bases between them. The CDR3 has 13 residues. CDR1 and CDR2 from the germline V gene are MGHRA and YSYEKL. The CDR3 region is CASSQDRGFGYTF. As DNA, the CDR3 is TGCGCCAGCAGCCAAGATCGAGGTTTTGGCTACACCTTC.

The chain employs TRBV5-8 and TRBJ1-4, with unresolved D. Trimming left V 0 bases short and J 7 bases short, with 10 bases between. Germline CDR1 and CDR2: SGHTS and YDEGEE. The CDR3 has 14 residues. CDR3 nucleotide sequence: TGTGCCAGCAGCTTGGTGGAGGGCAGTGAAAAACTGTTTTTT. It is translated as CASSLVEGSEKLFF.

The chain employs TRBV30 and TRBJ2-5; TRBD1 might be the D (6 bases). Germline lookup yields CDR1 GTSNPN and CDR2 SVGIG (reference sequence). The CDR3 contains 13 residues. V lost 0 bases to trimming and J lost 7 bases, with 12 bases between them. The CDR3 loop is CAWSVFGQSTQYF. The CDR3 DNA sequence: TGTGCCTGGAGTGTATTCGGACAGTCGACCCAGTACTTC.

The rearrangement joins TRBV9 to TRBJ2-3, with D possibly called TRBD1 or TRBD2 (5 bases each). CDR1 and CDR2 (germline): SGDLS, YYNGEE. This CDR3 is built from 14 residues. With 4 bases removed from V and 0 bases from J, the gap between germline ends came to 9 bases. CDR3 DNA: TGTGCCAGCAGCCCAGGGAGTAGCACAGATACGCAGTATTTT. Amino acids: CASSPGSSTDTQYF.

The chain carries TRBV5-8 and TRBJ1-5, with 10 positions matching TRBD1. Germline CDR1 and CDR2: SGHTS and YDEGEE. V was clipped by 4 bases and J by 5 bases; unmatched bases: 9. The CDR3 spans 16 residues. Here the CDR3 reads CASSQGDRGGDQPQHF. The CDR3 DNA reads TGTGCCAGCAGCCAAGGGGACAGGGGAGGGGATCAGCCCCAGCATTTT.

Comment on this clone: Other DNA sequences within the sample encode an identical CDR3. V is TRBV15 and J is TRBJ2-1; possible D gene TRBD2, 5 bases. CDR1 LNHNV and CDR2 YYDKDF come from the germline V gene (reference sequence). The CDR3 covers 12 residues. Trimming took 3 bases from V and 7 from J, leaving 7 bases between them. The CDR3 sequence: CATSRDSNEQFF. The CDR3 DNA follows: TGTGCCACCAGCAGGGACTCAAATGAGCAGTTCTTC.

The chain carries TRBV7-8 and TRBJ2-1; 10 positions agree with TRBD1. J gave up 6 bases and V 3 bases, and 5 bases lay outside the gene matches. Germline assignment: CDR1 SGHVS and CDR2 FQNEAQ. CDR3 length: 15 residues. The CDR3 here is CASSFAGQGPNEQFF. Written as DNA, the CDR3 is TGTGCCAGCAGCTTCGCGGGACAGGGGCCCAATGAGCAGTTCTTC.

The genes are TRBV10-1 and TRBJ2-7; 9 bases map to TRBD1. Germline CDR1 is WNHNN and CDR2 is SYGVQD (reference sequence). J gave up 3 bases and V 11 bases, and 8 bases lay outside the gene matches. CDR3 length: 13 amino acids. The CDR3 spells CAVHRGHNYEQYF. CDR3 DNA sequence: TGCGCCGTCCACAGGGGGCATAACTACGAGCAGTACTTC.

This chain connects TRBV18 to TRBJ1-1; D ambiguous. Trimming pared 2 bases from V and 12 bases from J, leaving 34 bases between. The CDR3 length is 19 residues. Germline loops: CDR1 KGHSH, CDR2 LQKENI. The CDR3, as DNA: TGTGCCAGCTCACCATTGAGGGTCAGTTCGACCGCCATCGACCGACATCCTTTCTTT. Its protein product is CASSPLRVSSTAIDRHPFF.

The rearrangement uses TRBV9 and TRBJ2-3; 14 bases are a match to TRBD2. Trimming took 4 bases from V and 5 from J; bases not matched to a gene: 9. Germline V gene data show CDR1 as SGDLS and CDR2 as YYNGEE. The CDR3 sequence is 17 residues long. The CDR3 sequence is CASSPGTSGRLGDTQYF. CDR3 coding DNA: TGTGCCAGCAGCCCGGGGACTAGCGGGAGATTAGGAGATACGCAGTATTTT.

The rearrangement links TRBV9 to TRBJ2-7; D remains unclear. The CDR3 sequence is 13 residues long. The ends were cut back, 0 bases at V and 2 bases at J, with 6 bases in the middle. Germline CDR1 reads SGDLS; CDR2 reads YYNGEE. The CDR3 here is CASSVGYPYEQYF. As DNA, the CDR3 is TGTGCCAGCAGCGTAGGCTACCCCTACGAGCAGTACTTC.

This clone was observed once. The genes are TRBV6-5 and TRBJ2-1, with a tentative D call TRBD1 (5 bases). The CDR3 spans 15 residues. Deletions cut 4 bases from V and 9 bases from J, with 19 bases between. Per the germline V gene, CDR1 is MNHEY and CDR2 is SVGAGI. The CDR3 DNA sequence: TGTGCCAGCAGTTCGCCCACGTGGGGCAATACTGAGCAGTTCTTC. It encodes CASSSPTWGNTEQFF.

The V call is TRBV14, the J call TRBJ2-7; D is unresolved. Germline values: CDR1 SGHDN, CDR2 FVKESK. Trimming removed 4 bases at V and 5 bases at J, with 9 bases between. CDR3 length equals 12 residues. The CDR3 reads CASSLTRNEQYF. The DNA for the CDR3 is TGTGCCAGCAGCCTAACGAGGAACGAGCAGTACTTC.

The gene calls are TRBV4-1 and TRBJ2-7; D is possibly TRBD2 (5 bases). Trimming cost V 2 bases and J 0 bases, with 11 bases left between them. The CDR3 is 15 residues long. CDR1 is MGHRA and CDR2 is YSYEKL in the germline V gene. The CDR3 bases are TGCGCCAGCAGCCAACGTCCGGAGGCCTCCTACGAGCAGTACTTC. Amino acid sequence: CASSQRPEASYEQYF.

This chain joins TRBV28 and TRBJ2-5; tentatively, D is TRBD1 (5 bases). CDR1 MDHEN and CDR2 SYDVKM come from the germline V gene. The CDR3 has 14 amino acids. Trimming took 5 bases from V and 4 from J, leaving 14 bases between them. The chain's CDR3 is CASSKTALRETQYF. The CDR3 region has the DNA TGTGCCAGCAGTAAGACAGCCCTCAGAGAGACCCAGTACTTC.

J is TRBJ2-3 and V is TRBV10-3, with 10 bases matching TRBD2. CDR1 ENHRY and CDR2 SYGVKD come from the germline V gene. The J segment lost 4 bases and the V segment lost 5 bases, leaving 15 bases of the junction unmatched. This CDR3 is 18 amino acids long. CDR3 coding DNA: TGTGCCATCAGTTCAAGGGGGGAGCGGGAGGGCGTAGCAGATACGCAGTATTTT. It codes for CAISSRGEREGVADTQYF.

This chain uses TRBV29-1 with TRBJ2-2, with TRBD2 as a possible D gene (7 bases). The CDR3 loop spans 15 amino acids. V lost 4 bases, J lost 2 bases, and 14 bases lay in between. Looked up from germline, CDR1 is SQVTM and CDR2 is ANQGSEA. The CDR3 protein is CSVGGGRANTGELFF. The CDR3 DNA is TGCAGCGTTGGAGGGGGGAGGGCCAACACCGGGGAGCTGTTTTTT.

The V gene is TRBV18, the J gene TRBJ2-1, with 7 nucleotides matching TRBD1. Germline V CDR1 and CDR2: KGHSH, LQKENI. This CDR3 spans 16 amino acids. V shed 2 bases, J shed 2 bases, and the junction held 6 bases outside the gene matches. The DNA for the CDR3 is TGTGCCAGCTCACCAACAGGGGCGAGCCCCTACAATGAGCAGTTCTTC. Amino acid sequence: CASSPTGASPYNEQFF.

The V call is TRBV27, the J call TRBJ2-5; 11 bases match TRBD2. V was pared by 1 base and J by 5 bases, with 15 bases of the junction left unmatched. Germline assignment: CDR1 MNHEY and CDR2 SMNVEV (reference sequence). The CDR3 is made up of 19 amino acids. CDR3 sequence: CASSLYFRLAGGPGETQYF. For the CDR3, the DNA is TGTGCCAGCAGTTTATATTTTAGGTTAGCGGGAGGGCCTGGTGAGACCCAGTACTTC.

The rearrangement joins TRBV23-1 to TRBJ2-7; the match to TRBD2 covers 7 bases. TRBV23-1 falls under the ORF class, with uncertain function. This CDR3 spans 15 amino acids. With V trimmed by 4 bases and J by 0 bases, 6 bases remained unmatched. DNA for the CDR3: TGCGCCAGCAGTCCAGAGCGGGGAAGCTCCTACGAGCAGTACTTC. Its protein product is CASSPERGSSYEQYF.

The V call is TRBV9, the J call TRBJ2-2; 7 bases map to TRBD1. The germline V gene encodes CDR1 SGDLS and CDR2 YYNGEE. V shed 3 bases, J shed 7 bases, and the junction held 12 bases outside the gene matches. This CDR3 spans 16 amino acids. The CDR3 region is CASSARTGQGSGELFF. CDR3 DNA: TGTGCCAGCAGCGCCCGGACAGGCCAAGGTAGCGGGGAGCTGTTTTTT.

This clone was counted a single time. This chain connects TRBV9 to TRBJ2-2; 8 nucleotides line up with TRBD2. Unmatched junction bases numbered 5, after V lost 6 bases and J lost 1 base. CDR3 length: 15 residues. The germline V gene has CDR1 SGDLS and CDR2 YYNGEE. As DNA, the CDR3 is TGTGCCAGCAACGTCGGGAGGGAGAACACCGGGGAGCTGTTTTTT. Residues: CASNVGRENTGELFF.

The chain combines TRBV4-1 with TRBJ2-1; the D is unclear. The CDR3 totals 16 residues. V lost 1 base, J lost 7 bases, and 17 bases lay in between. Germline assignment: CDR1 MGHRA and CDR2 YSYEKL. In nucleotides, the CDR3 is TGCGCCAGCAGCCAAGTCTTCTTCCCACTCGGGAATGAGCAGTTCTTC. Its protein is CASSQVFFPLGNEQFF.